The source of this TCR beta chain is a study of regulatory T cells in long-lasting Graves disease. Study-wide points: Favored gene segments in persistent disease were TRBV28, TRBJ1-2 and TRBJ2-5. Samples came from peripheral blood alone, without thyroid tissue.

Time point defined: persistent/refractory GD, antithyroid drugs over 5 years with positive TRAb. After RNA was extracted from PBMCs, the TCR library was made from it. Graves' disease diagnoses followed American Thyroid Association guidelines. Regarding this clonotype: Its antigen is unidentified.

CDR3 regions were amplified by Arm-PCR using iRepertoire HTBI primers to build TCR beta libraries. Per the original methods: Samples jointly harbored about 63 TRBV and 14 TRBJ segments. TCRdb re-derived calls from the multiplex PCR reads in MiXCR, one entry per CDR3 protein. TCRdb's processing, not the study's, gives the V and J calls here. The repertoire holds 400,000 or so distinct CDR3 sequences, with 23% as singletons. The V and J ends lost 6 bases and 5 bases respectively, with 26 bases between them. The CDR3 has 19 residues. Sequencing was performed on peripheral blood mononuclear cells (PBMCs), taken when the disease was refractory, from a patient treated with antithyroid drugs. This chain uses TRBV12-3 or TRBV12-4 with TRBJ1-6; a weak D match, TRBD1 (5 bases). This TCR came from a female donor with Graves disease. Here the CDR3 reads CASSYLWDPRGVNNSPLHF. CDR3 DNA sequence: TGTGCCAGCAGCTATTTATGGGACCCTCGCGGGGTTAATAATTCACCCCTCCACTTT.